One T cell receptor (beta chain) is described in this entry. The sample holds many counts of this clonotype. This receptor's antigen is unknown. No base-level quality is on record; no much larger clone is a single base apart. Receptors were amplified or captured by PCR. TCRdb records Illumina HiSeq 2000 as the sequencer. TCRdb took the public reads, trimmed them with fastp at Q25, ran MiXCR for clone calling and kept in-frame beta chains. Under each unique CDR3 protein, matching rows form one entry showing the most common genes and DNA. This sample holds roughly 3,600 distinct CDR3 sequences; 15% to 20% were observed only once. The ten largest clones take up 50% to 65% of the sample. The record originates from a study of tumor-infiltrating lymphocytes in oesophageal squamous cell carcinoma (dated by TCRdb to 2016 to 2017). Between the V and J ends, shortened by 8 bases and 7 bases respectively, the junction contains 21 bases. The CDR3 contains 14 residues, cysteine and phenylalanine counted. Kept here is only the CDR3 DNA, which spans 42 bases and is read in frame from base 1. The germline V gene (reference sequence) supplies CDR1 MNHEY and CDR2 SMNVEV.

This sequence uses TRBV27 and TRBJ2-7; a tentative D match to TRBD2 spans 6 bases. The receptor's source is a male donor with esophageal squamous cell carcinoma. Material for sequencing was normal esophageal tissue next to the tumor. CDR3 loop: CASGVLARYNEQYF. The DNA reads as follows: TGTGCCAGCGGGGTACTAGCCCGGTACAATGAGCAGTACTTC.